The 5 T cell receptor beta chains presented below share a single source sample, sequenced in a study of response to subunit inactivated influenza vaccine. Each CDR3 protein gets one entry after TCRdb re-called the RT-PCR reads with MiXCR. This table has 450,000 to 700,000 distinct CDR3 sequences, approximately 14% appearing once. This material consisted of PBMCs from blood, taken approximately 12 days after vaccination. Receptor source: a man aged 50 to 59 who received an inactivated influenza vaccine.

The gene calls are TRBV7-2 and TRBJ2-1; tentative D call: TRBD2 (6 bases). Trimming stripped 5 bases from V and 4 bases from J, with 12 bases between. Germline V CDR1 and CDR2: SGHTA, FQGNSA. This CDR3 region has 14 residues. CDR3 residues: CASSDPGLYNEQFF. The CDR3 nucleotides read TGTGCCAGCAGCGATCCGGGACTTTACAATGAGCAGTTCTTC.

Written as DNA, the CDR3 is TGTGCCAGCAGTAACGGGTGGGGGGGCGCCTCAGATACGCAGTATTTT. It specifies CASSNGWGGASDTQYF. The chain uses TRBV28 and TRBJ2-3, with a possible D match to TRBD2 (7 bases). Trimming left V 5 bases short and J 4 bases short, with 19 bases between. Per the germline V gene, CDR1 is MDHEN and CDR2 is SYDVKM. The CDR3 is 16 amino acids.

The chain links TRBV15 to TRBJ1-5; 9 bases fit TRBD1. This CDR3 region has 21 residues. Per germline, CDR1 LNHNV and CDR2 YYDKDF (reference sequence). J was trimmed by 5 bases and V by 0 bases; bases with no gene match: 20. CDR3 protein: CATSRDHGTGSFSLGYQPQHF. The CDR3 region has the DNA TGTGCCACCAGCAGAGATCATGGGACAGGGTCTTTCAGCCTCGGTTATCAGCCCCAGCATTTT. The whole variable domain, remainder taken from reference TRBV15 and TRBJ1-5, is DAMVIQNPRYQVTQFGKPVTLSCSQTLNHNVMYWYQQKSSQAPKLLFHYYDKDFNNEADTPDNFQSRRPNTSFCFLDIRSPGLGDTAMYLCATSRDHGTGSFSLGYQPQHFGDGTRLSIL.

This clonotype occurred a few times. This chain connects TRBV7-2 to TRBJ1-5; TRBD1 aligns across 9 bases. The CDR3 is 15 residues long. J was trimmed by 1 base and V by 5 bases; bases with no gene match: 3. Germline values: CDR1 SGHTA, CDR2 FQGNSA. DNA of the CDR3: TGTGCCAGCAGCGGAGGGACAGGGAGCAATCAGCCCCAGCATTTT. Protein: CASSGGTGSNQPQHF.

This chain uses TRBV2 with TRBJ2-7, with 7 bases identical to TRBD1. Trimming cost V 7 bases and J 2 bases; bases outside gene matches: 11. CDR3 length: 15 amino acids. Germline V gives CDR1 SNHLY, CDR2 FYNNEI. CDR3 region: CASKVQDRITYEQYF. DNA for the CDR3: TGTGCCAGCAAGGTTCAGGACAGGATAACCTACGAGCAGTACTTC.